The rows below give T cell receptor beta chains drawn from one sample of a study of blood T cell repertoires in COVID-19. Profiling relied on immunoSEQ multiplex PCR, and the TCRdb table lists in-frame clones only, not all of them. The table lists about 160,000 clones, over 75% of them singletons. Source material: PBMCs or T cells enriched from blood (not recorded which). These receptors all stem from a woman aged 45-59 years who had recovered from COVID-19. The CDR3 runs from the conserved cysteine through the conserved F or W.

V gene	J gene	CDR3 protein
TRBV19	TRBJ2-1	CASSLRGRDEQFF
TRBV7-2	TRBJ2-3	CASSLARTDTQYF
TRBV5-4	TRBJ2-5	CASSARTSGVETQYF
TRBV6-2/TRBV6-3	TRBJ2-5	CASSFGLAGGQETQYF
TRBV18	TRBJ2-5	CASSPGQQETQYF
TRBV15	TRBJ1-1	CATSDRDRDRRPEAFF
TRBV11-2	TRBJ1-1	CASSGQLLNTEAFF
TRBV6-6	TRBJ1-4	CASSRQGSGEKLFF
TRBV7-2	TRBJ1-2	CASSLAINYGYTF
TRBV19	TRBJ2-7	CASSIGGRLEQYF
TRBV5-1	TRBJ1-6	CASSLVDSGNSPLHF
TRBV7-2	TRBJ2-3	CASSLGWRGGAGDTQYF
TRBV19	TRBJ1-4	CASSIGRTGGSTNEKLFF
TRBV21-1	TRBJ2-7	CASSHPRDSVTKQYF
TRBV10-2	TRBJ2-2	CASSESGGSGELFF
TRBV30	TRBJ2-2	CAWQREFFGELFF